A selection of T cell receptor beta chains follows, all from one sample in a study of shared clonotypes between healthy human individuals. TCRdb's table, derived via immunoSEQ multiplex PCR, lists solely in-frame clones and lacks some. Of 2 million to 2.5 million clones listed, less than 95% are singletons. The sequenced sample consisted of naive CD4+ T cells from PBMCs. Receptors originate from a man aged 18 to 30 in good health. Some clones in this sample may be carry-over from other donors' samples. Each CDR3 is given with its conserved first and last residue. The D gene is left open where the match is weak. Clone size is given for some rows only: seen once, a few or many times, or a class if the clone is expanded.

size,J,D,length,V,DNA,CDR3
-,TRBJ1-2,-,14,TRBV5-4,TGTGCCAGCAGCTTGATGGCAGGGTCTTATGGCTACACCTTC,CASSLMAGSYGYTF
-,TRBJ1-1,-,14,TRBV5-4,TGTGCCAGCAGCTCGGAGGGGAGGGTTACTGAAGCTTTCTTT,CASSSEGRVTEAFF
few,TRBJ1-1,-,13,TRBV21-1,TGTGCCAGCAGCAACAGAGAGAACACTGAAGCTTTCTTT,CASSNRENTEAFF
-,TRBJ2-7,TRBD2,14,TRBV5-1,TGCGCCAGCAGTACGGGAGGGCCAGGAAACGAGCAGTACTTC,CASSTGGPGNEQYF
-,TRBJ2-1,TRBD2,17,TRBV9,TGTGCCAGCAGCGTAGAGAGGGCTAGCGGGTTTTACAATGAGCAGTTCTTC,CASSVERASGFYNEQFF
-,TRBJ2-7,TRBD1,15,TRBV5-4,TGTGCCAGCAGCCTGGGACAGGGGTCTGTCTACGAGCAGTACTTC,CASSLGQGSVYEQYF
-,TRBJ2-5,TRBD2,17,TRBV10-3,TGTGCCATCAGTGAGTTTCCTAGCGGGGGCCGAAGGGGGACCCAGTACTTC,CAISEFPSGGRRGTQYF
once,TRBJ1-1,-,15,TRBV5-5,TGTGCCAGCAGCCTCCGCCACAGGGTTGAGGGTGAAGCTTTCTTT,CASSLRHRVEGEAFF
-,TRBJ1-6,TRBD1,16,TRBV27,TGTGCCAGCAGCCTTGCGGGGGACAGGGCAAATTCACCCCTCCACTTT,CASSLAGDRANSPLHF
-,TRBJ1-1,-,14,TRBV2,TGTGCCAGCATTCGGACAGATTTGAACACTGAAGCTTTCTTT,CASIRTDLNTEAFF
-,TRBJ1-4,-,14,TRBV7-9,TGTGCCAGCAGCTTAAACACAGTTGACGGAAAACTGTTTTTT,CASSLNTVDGKLFF
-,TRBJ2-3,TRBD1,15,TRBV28,TGTGCCAGCAGTCCCCCGGGACAGTCCACAGATACGCAGTATTTT,CASSPPGQSTDTQYF
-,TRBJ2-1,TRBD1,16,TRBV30,TGTGCCTGCTCCGCCGAGGGGGGGACAGGGGCTCATGAGCAGTTCTTC,CACSAEGGTGAHEQFF
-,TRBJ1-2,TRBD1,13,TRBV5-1,TGCGCCAGCAGCGCCGATCCGGGACAGGGTTACACCTTC,CASSADPGQGYTF
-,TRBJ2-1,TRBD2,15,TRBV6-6,TGTGCCAGCAGTCGGGGACTAGCGGGGAACAACGAGCAGTTCTTC,CASSRGLAGNNEQFF
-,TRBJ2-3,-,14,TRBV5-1,TGCGCCAGCAGCTTAACTAGCTTGGCAGATACGCAGTATTTT,CASSLTSLADTQYF
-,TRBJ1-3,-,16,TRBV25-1,TGTGCCAGCAGTGAATATCGGCGTAAATCTGGAAACACCATATATTTT,CASSEYRRKSGNTIYF
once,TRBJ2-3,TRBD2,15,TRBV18,TGTGCCAGCTCACCTACTAGCGGTTACACAGATACGCAGTATTTT,CASSPTSGYTDTQYF
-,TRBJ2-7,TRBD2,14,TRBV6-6,TGTGCCAGCAAACAGGGACTAGCTTCCTACGAGCAGTACTTC,CASKQGLASYEQYF
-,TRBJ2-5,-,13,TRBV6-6,TGTGCCAGCAGAACCGGGACCCCGAACACCCAGTACTTC,CASRTGTPNTQYF
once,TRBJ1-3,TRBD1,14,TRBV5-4,TGTGCCAGCAGCGGGACAGGGAAGGGAAACACCATATATTTT,CASSGTGKGNTIYF
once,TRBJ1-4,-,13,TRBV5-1,TGCGCCAGCCGTCAGGGATCTAATGAAAAACTGTTTTTT,CASRQGSNEKLFF
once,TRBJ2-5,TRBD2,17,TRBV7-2,TGTGCCAGCAGCTTAGGTGTAGGCGGGAGGGCCCTGGAGACCCAGTACTTC,CASSLGVGGRALETQYF
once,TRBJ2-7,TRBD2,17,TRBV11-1,TGTGCCAGCAGCTTGGTGCCCCCGGGACTAGAGGCAAACGAGCAGTACTTC,CASSLVPPGLEANEQYF
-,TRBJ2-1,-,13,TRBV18,TGTGCCAGCTCACCACCGTCTAGCACGGAGCAGTTCTTC,CASSPPSSTEQFF
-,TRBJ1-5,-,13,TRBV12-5,TGTGCTAGTGGTTCCGGGGATCGGCAGCCCCAGCATTTT,CASGSGDRQPQHF
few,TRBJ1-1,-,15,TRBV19,TGTGCCAGCAAACTCCCCGGGCACGGCGACACTGAAGCTTTCTTT,CASKLPGHGDTEAFF
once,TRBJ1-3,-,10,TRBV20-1,TGCAGTGCATTGGCCAACACCATATATTTT,CSALANTIYF
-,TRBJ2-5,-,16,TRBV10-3,TGTGCCGCGGCGCCGTGGAGCGGAGACTACCAAGAGACCCAGTACTTC,CAAAPWSGDYQETQYF
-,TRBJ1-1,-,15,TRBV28,TGTGCCAGCAGGGTCGAGAGGGGGAAGGAGACTGAAGCTTTCTTT,CASRVERGKETEAFF
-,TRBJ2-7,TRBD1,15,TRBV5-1,TGCGCCAGCAGCCTAATTGTGGACAGGGCAACCGAGCAGTACTTC,CASSLIVDRATEQYF
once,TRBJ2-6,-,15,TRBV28,TGTGCCAGCAGTTTGGCAGGGGCTGGGGCCAACGTCCTGACTTTC,CASSLAGAGANVLTF
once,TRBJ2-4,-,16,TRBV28,TGTGCCAGCAGTTCTTCTTCGGCCCTAGCCAAAAACATTCAGTACTTC,CASSSSSALAKNIQYF
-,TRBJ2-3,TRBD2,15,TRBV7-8,TGTGCCAGCAGCTCAGGACTAGCGGGCACAGATACGCAGTATTTT,CASSSGLAGTDTQYF
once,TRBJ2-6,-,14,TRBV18,TGTGCCAGCTCACCAGGTACAGGGGCCAACGTCCTGACTTTC,CASSPGTGANVLTF
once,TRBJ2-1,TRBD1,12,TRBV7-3,TGTGCCAGCAGCTTATCACAGGGGAAGCAGTTCTTC,CASSLSQGKQFF
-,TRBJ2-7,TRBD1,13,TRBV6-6,TGTGCCAGCAGGGGACAGGGGTCTAACGAGCAGTACTTC,CASRGQGSNEQYF
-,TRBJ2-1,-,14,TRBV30,TGTGCCTGGTGGCTACCCAGGCGGTCGAATGAGCAGTTCTTC,CAWWLPRRSNEQFF
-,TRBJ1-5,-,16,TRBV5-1,TGCGCCAGCAGCTTGGCGGGACCCTCTAGCAATCAGCCCCAGCATTTT,CASSLAGPSSNQPQHF
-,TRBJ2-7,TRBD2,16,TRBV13,TGTGCCAGCAGCTTAAAAGGACTAGCGGGAGTTTACGAGCAGTACTTC,CASSLKGLAGVYEQYF
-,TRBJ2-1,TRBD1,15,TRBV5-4,TGTGCCAGCAGGACAGGGGTGGAGGCCTACAATGAGCAGTTCTTC,CASRTGVEAYNEQFF
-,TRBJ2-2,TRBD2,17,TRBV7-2,TGTGCCAGCAGCTTAGCACTAGCGGGGGTCCGCCCCGGGGAGCTGTTTTTT,CASSLALAGVRPGELFF
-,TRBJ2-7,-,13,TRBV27,TGTGCCAGCAGGCCTAACCCGAGAGACGAGCAGTACTTC,CASRPNPRDEQYF
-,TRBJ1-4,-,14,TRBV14,TGTGCCAGCAGCCAAGTTGACCGGTCCCAGAAACTGTTTTTT,CASSQVDRSQKLFF
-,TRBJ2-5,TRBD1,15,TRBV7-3,TGTGCCAGCAGCAAACGACAGGGACCCCAAGAGACCCAGTACTTC,CASSKRQGPQETQYF
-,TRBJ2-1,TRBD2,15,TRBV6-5,TGTGCCAGCAGGCACGGGAGGATCTCCTACAATGAGCAGTTCTTC,CASRHGRISYNEQFF
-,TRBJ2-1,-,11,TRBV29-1,TGCAGCGTTGATCGGGGCTATGAGCAGTTCTTC,CSVDRGYEQFF
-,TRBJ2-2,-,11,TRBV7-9,TGTGCCAGCAGCTTAAGGGAAGGGCTGTTTTTT,CASSLREGLFF
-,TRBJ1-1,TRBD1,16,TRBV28,TGTGCCAGCAGACCCGGGACAGGGGGTGGGAGCACTGAAGCTTTCTTT,CASRPGTGGGSTEAFF
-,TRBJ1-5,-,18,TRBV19,TGTGCCAGTAGTATAGTAGTGGGACGGCCTTATAGCAATCAGCCCCAGCATTTT,CASSIVVGRPYSNQPQHF
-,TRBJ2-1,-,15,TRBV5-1,TGCGCCAGCAGCTACGAAGCGGGTCCTTACAATGAGCAGTTCTTC,CASSYEAGPYNEQFF
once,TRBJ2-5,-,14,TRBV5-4,TGTGCCAGCAGCCAAACAGGGATCCACGAGACCCAGTACTTC,CASSQTGIHETQYF
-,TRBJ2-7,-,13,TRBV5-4,TGTGCCAGCAGCTTGATGGGACCCGACGAGCAGTACTTC,CASSLMGPDEQYF
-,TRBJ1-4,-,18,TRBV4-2,TGTGCCAGCAGCCAAGACGGCCTACTCTTTCCAGCTAATGAAAAACTGTTTTTT,CASSQDGLLFPANEKLFF
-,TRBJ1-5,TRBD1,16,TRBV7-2,TGTGCCAGCAGCCCAAGGGGACAGCCACGGGATCAGCCCCAGCATTTT,CASSPRGQPRDQPQHF
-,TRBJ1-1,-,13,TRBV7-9,TGTGCCAGCAGCTTGCAGGGGCCCACTGAAGCTTTCTTT,CASSLQGPTEAFF
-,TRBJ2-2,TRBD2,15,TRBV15,TGTGCCACCAGAAGGGACTACCATGCCACCGGGGAGCTGTTTTTT,CATRRDYHATGELFF
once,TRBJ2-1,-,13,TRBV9,TGTGCCAGCAGCGTAGAGGGTAGCGGCGAGCAGTTCTTC,CASSVEGSGEQFF
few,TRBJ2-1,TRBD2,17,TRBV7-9,TGTGCCAGCAGCTTAGGTCGGTCCGCGGGAGTCTACAATGAGCAGTTCTTC,CASSLGRSAGVYNEQFF
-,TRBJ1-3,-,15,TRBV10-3,TGTGCCATCAGTACGACAGGTTTCGCTGGAAACACCATATATTTT,CAISTTGFAGNTIYF